The T cell receptor beta chain under discussion was sequenced for a study of human T cells and chemical hapten exposure. Study-wide background: Alopecia areata, totalis or universalis affected patients, mainly female. Notes on the study in general: Large CDR3 similarity clusters arose significantly more often from expanded TCRs than from controls. TCRs above 1 in 1000 frequency stayed constant with DPC sensitization.

The CDR3 has 11 residues. V lost 6 bases to trimming and J lost 3 bases, with 6 bases between them. CDR1 LNHDA and CDR2 SQIVND come from the germline V gene (reference sequence). As for time point: pre-sensitization, week 0. Specified treatment: therapeutic diphenylcyclopropenone sensitization with weekly scalp DPC. TCRdb independently ran MiXCR on the RACE reads; one entry per CDR3 protein. The sample carries about 270,000 distinct CDR3 sequences, about 7.7% recorded once. About this clonotype itself: Its antigen is unidentified.

This TCR came from a man younger than 35 with alopecia areata. Some clones in this sample may be carry-over from other donors' samples. The J gene is TRBJ2-7, the V gene TRBV19; D is ambiguous. The source was whole blood, collected in connection with sensitization to the hapten diphenylcyclopropenone (DPC). The CDR3 region is CASRSDYEQYF. The DNA of the CDR3 is TGTGCCAGTAGATCCGACTACGAGCAGTACTTC.